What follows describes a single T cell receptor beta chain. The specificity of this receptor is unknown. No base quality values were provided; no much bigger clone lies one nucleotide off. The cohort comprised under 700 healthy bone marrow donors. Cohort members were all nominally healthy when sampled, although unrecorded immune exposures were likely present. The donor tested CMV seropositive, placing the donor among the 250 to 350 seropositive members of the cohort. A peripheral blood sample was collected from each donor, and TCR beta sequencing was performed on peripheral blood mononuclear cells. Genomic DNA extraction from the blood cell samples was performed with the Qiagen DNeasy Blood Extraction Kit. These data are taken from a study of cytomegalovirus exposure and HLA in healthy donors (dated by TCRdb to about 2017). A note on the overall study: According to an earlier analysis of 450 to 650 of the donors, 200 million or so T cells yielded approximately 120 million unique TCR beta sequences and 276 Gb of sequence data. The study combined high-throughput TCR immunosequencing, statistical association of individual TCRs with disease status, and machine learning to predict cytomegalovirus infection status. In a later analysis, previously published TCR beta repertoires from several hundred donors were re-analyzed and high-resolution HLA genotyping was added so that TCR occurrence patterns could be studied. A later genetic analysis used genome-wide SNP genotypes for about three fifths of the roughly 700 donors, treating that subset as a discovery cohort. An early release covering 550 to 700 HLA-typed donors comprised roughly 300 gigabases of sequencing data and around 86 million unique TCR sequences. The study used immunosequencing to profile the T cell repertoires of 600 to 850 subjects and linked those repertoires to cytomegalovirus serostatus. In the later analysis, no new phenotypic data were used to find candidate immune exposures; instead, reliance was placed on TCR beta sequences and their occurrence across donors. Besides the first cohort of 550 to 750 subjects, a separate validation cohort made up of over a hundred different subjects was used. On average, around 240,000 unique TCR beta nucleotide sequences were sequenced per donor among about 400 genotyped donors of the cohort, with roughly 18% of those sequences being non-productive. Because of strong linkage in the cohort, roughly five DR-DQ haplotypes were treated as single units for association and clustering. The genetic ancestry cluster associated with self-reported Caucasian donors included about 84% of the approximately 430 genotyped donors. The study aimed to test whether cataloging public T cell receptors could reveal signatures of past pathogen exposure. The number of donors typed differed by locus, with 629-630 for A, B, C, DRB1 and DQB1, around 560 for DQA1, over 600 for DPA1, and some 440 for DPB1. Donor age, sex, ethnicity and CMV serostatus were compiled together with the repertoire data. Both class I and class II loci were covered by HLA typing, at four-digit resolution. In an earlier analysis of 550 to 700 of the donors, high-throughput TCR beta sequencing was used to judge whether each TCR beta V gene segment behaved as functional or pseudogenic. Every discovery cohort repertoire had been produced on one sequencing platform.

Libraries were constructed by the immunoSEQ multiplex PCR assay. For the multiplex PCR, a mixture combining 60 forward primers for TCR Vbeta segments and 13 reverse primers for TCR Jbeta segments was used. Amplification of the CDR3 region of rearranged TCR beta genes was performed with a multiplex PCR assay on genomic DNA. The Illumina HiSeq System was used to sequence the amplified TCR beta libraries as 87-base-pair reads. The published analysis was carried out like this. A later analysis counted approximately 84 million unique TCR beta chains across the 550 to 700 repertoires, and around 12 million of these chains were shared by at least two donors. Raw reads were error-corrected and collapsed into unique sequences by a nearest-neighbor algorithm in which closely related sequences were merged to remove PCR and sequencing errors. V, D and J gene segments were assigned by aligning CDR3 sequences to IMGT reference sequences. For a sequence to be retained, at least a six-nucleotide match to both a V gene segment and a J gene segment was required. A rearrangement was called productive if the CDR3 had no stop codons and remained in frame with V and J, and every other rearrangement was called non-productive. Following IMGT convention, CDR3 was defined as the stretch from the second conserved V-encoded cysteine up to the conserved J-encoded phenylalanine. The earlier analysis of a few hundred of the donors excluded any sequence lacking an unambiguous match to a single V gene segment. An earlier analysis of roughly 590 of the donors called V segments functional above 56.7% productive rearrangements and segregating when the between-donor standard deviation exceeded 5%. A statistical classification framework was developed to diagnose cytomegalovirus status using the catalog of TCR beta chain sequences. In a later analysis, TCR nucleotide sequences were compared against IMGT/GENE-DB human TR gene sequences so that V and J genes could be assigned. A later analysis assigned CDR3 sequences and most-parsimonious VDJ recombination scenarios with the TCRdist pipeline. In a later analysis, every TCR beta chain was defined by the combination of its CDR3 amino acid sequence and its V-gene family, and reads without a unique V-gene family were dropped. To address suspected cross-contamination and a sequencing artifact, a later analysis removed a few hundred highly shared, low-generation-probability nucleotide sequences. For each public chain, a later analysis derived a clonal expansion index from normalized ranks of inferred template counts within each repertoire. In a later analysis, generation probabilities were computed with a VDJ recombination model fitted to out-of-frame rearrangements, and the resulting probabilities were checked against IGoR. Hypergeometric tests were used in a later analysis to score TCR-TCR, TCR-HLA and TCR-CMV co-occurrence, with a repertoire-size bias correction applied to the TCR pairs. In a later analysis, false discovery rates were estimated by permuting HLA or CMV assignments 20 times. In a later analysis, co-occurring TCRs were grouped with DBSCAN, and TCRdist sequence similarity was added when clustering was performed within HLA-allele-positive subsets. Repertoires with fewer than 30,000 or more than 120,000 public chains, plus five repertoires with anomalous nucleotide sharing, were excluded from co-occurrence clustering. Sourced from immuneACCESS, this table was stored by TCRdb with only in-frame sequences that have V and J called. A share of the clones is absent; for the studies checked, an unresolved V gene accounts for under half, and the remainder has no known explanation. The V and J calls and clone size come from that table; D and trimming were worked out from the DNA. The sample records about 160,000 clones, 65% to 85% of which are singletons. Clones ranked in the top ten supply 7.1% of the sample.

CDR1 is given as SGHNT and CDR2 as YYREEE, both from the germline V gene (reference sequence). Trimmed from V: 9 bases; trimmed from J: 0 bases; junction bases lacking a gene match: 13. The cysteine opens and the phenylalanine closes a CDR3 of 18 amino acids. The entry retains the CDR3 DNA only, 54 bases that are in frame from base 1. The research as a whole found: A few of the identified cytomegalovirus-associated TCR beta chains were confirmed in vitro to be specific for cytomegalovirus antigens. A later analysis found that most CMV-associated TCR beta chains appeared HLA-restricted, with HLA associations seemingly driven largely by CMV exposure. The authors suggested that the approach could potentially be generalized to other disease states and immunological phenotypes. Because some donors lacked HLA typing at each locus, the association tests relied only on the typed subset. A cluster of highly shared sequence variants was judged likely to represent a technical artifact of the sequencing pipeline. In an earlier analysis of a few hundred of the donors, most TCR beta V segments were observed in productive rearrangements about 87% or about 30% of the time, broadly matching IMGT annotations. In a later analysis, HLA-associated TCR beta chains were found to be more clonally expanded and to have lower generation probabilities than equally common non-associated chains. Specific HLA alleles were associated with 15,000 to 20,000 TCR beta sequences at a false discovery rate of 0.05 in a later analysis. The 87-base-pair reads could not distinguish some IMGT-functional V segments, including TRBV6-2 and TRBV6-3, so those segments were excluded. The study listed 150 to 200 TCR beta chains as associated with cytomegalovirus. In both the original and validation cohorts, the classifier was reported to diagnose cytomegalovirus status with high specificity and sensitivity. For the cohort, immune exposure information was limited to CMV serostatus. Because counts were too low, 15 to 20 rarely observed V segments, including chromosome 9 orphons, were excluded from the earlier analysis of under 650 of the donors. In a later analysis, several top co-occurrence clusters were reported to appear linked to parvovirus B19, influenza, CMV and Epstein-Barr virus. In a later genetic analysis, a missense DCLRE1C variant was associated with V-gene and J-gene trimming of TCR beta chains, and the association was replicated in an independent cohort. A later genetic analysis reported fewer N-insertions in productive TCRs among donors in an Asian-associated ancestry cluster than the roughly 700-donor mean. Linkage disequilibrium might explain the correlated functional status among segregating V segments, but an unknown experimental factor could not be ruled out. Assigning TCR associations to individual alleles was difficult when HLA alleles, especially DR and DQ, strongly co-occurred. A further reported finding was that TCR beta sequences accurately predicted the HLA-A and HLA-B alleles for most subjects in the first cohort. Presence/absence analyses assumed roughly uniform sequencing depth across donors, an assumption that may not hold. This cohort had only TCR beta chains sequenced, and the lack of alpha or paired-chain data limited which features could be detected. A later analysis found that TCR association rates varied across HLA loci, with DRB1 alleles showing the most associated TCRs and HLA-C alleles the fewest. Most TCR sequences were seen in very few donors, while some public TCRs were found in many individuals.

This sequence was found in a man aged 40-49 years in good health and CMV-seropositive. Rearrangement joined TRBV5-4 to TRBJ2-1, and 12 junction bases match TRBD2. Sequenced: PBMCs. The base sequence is TGTGCCATCAAGACGGGACTAGCGGGTGTTAACTCCTACAATGAGCAGTTCTTC. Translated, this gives CAIKTGLAGVNSYNEQFF.